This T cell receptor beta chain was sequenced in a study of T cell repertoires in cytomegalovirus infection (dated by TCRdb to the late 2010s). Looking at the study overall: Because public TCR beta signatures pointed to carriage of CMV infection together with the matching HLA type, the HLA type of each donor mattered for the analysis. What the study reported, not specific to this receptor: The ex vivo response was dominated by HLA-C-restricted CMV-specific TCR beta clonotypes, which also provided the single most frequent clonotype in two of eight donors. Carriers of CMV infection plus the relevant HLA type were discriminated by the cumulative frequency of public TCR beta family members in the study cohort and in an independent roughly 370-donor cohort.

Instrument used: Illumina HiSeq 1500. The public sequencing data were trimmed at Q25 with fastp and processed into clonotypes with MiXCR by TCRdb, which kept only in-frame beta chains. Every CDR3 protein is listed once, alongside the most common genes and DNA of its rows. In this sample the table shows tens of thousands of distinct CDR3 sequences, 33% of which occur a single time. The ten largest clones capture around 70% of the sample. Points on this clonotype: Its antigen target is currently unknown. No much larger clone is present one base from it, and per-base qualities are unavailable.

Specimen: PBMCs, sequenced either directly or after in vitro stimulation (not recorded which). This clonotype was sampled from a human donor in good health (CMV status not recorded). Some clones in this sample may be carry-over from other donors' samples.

The CDR3 region has the sequence CASSLFRVQAPNSPLHF. In nucleotides, the sequence is TGTGCCAGCAGCTTATTCAGGGTTCAGGCCCCGAATTCACCCCTCCACTTT. Rearrangement joined TRBV7-9 to TRBJ1-6, with TRBD1 perhaps the D gene, on 5 matching bases. Deletion took 2 bases off V and 7 bases off J, with a span of 18 bases between the germline ends. The CDR3, cysteine through phenylalanine, is 17 amino acids long. Kept here is only the CDR3 DNA, which spans 51 bases and is read in frame from base 1. CDR1 and CDR2 are drawn from the germline V gene (reference sequence): SEHNR, FQNEAQ. With the portions outside the CDR3 filled from the reference TRBV7-9 and TRBJ1-6 genes, the complete variable region becomes DTGVSQNPRHKITKRGQNVTFRCDPISEHNRLYWYRQTLGQGPEFLTYFQNEAQLEKSRLLSDRFSAERPKGSFSTLEIQRTEQGDSAMYLCASSLFRVQAPNSPLHFGNGTRLTVT.